A single sample gave rise to the 2 T cell receptor beta chains below, sequenced in a study of cytomegalovirus exposure and HLA in healthy donors. The PCR made use of 60 Vbeta and 13 Jbeta primers. Profiling relied on immunoSEQ multiplex PCR, and the TCRdb table lists in-frame clones only, not all of them. The table has under 150,000 clones, 73% seen once. The sequencing input was PBMCs. The source of these receptors is a woman in her thirties or forties in good health and CMV-seronegative.

This sequence joins TRBV19 and TRBJ2-2; D might be TRBD2 (7 bases). The germline CDR1 and CDR2 sequences are LNHDA and SQIVND (reference sequence). The CDR3 covers 17 residues. V lost 6 bases, J lost 2 bases, and 19 bases lay in between. The CDR3 DNA reads as TGTGCCAGTAGCTTACTCACAGGGACTATCAACACCGGGGAGCTGTTTTTT. Residues: CASSLLTGTINTGELFF.

The chain couples TRBV28 to TRBJ1-2; the match to TRBD1 covers 9 bases. Germline CDR1 MDHEN, CDR2 SYDVKM. V was clipped by 2 bases and J by 2 bases; unmatched bases: 3. CDR3 length equals 15 residues. In DNA, the CDR3 is TGTGCCAGCAGTTTACGGGGACAGGGAAACTATGGCTACACCTTC. Translation: CASSLRGQGNYGYTF.